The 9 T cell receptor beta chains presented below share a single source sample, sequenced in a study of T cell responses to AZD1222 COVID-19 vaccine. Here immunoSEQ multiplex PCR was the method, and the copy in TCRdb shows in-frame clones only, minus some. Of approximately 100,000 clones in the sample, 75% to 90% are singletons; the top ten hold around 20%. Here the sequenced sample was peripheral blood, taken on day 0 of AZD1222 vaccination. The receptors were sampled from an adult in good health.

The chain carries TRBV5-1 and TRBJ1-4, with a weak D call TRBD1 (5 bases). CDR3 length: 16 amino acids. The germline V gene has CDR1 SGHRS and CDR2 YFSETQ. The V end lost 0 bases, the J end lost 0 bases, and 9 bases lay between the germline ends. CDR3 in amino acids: CASSLAGAATNEKLFF. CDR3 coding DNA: TGCGCCAGCAGCTTGGCCGGGGCCGCAACTAATGAAAAACTGTTTTTT. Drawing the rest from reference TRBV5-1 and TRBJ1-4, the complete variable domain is KAGVTQTPRYLIKTRGQQVTLSCSPISGHRSVSWYQQTPGQGLQFLFEYFSETQRNKGNFPGRFSGRQFSNSRSEMNVSTLELGDSALYLCASSLAGAATNEKLFFGSGTQLSVL.

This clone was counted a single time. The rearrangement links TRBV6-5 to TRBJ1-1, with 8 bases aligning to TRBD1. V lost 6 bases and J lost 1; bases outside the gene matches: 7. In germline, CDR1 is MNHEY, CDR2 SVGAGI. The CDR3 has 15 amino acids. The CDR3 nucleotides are TGTGCCAGCAGGGCAGGGGGCGCGGGGAACACTGAAGCTTTCTTT. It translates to CASRAGGAGNTEAFF.

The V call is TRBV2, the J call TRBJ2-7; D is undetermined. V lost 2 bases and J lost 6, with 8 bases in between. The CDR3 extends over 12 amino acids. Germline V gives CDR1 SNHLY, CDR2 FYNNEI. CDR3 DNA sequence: TGTGCCAGCAGTGAAACAGCCGGCGAGCAGTACTTC. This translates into CASSETAGEQYF.

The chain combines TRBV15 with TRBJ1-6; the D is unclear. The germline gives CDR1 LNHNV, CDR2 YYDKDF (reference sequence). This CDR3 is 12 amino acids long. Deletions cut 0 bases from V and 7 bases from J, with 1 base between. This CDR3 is CATSRENSPLHF. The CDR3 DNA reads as TGTGCCACCAGCAGAGAAAATTCACCCCTCCACTTT.

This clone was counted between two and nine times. The CDR3 reads CASSPTSRSNTEAFF. The CDR3 coding sequence is TGTGCCAGCAGCCCAACGTCCAGGTCGAACACTGAAGCTTTCTTT. The chain uses TRBV11-1 and TRBJ1-1, with no clear D. V was cut by 5 bases and J by 1 base, with 14 bases left in between. The CDR3 covers 15 residues. Per germline, CDR1 SGHAT and CDR2 FQDESV (reference sequence).

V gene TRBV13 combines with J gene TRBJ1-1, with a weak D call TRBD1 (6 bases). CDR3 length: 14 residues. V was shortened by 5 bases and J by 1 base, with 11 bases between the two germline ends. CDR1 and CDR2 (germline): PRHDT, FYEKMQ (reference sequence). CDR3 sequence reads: CASSPGGKNTEAFF. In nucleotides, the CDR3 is TGTGCCAGCAGCCCCGGGGGCAAGAACACTGAAGCTTTCTTT.

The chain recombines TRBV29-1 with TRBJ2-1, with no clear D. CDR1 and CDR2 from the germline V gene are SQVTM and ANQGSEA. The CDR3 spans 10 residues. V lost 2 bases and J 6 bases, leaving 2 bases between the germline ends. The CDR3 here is CSVEPNEQFF. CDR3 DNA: TGCAGCGTTGAACCCAATGAGCAGTTCTTC.

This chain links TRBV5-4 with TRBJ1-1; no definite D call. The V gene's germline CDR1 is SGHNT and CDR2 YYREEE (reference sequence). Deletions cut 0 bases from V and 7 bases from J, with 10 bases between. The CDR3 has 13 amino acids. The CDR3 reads CASSLGRRVEAFF. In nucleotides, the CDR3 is TGTGCCAGCAGCTTGGGACGGCGGGTTGAAGCTTTCTTT. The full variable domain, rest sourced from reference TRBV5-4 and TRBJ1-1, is ETGVTQSPTHLIKTRGQQVTLRCSSQSGHNTVSWYQQALGQGPQFIFQYYREEENGRGNFPPRFSGLQFPNYSSELNVNALELDDSALYLCASSLGRRVEAFFGQGTRLTVV.

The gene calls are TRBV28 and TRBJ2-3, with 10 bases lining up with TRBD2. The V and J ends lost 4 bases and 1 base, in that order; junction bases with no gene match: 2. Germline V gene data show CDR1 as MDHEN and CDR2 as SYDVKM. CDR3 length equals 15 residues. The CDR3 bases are TGTGCCAGCAGTTCCCTAGCGGGAGGCACAGATACGCAGTATTTT. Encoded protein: CASSSLAGGTDTQYF.